The rows below give T cell receptor beta chains drawn from one sample of a study of CD8 T cells in Susac syndrome. TCRdb reanalysed the immunoSEQ multiplex PCR reads using MiXCR and keeps one entry per CDR3 protein. There are about 400,000 distinct CDR3 sequences in the sample; about 85% occur only once, and around 0.12% lies in the top ten. Specimen: CD8+ T cells from PBMCs. These TCRs come from a human donor with multiple sclerosis. Each CDR3 is given with its conserved first and last residue.

cdr3_length j_call v_call cdr3_aa
15 TRBJ2-7 TRBV4-1 CASSQRGLVDYEQYF
16 TRBJ2-5 TRBV28 CASSQPGGRKQETQYF
16 TRBJ2-1 TRBV4-1 CASSQVLAGGNNEQFF
14 TRBJ2-3 TRBV5-1 CASSFTGLTDTQYF
16 TRBJ2-3 TRBV20-1 CSARDSWGARTDTQYF
15 TRBJ1-2 TRBV28 CASSFWGTVDYGYTF
15 TRBJ2-3 TRBV7-2 CASSFPDSLKDTQYF
16 TRBJ2-1 TRBV10-1 CASSEAGRSSYNEQFF
15 TRBJ1-1 TRBV6-2/TRBV6-3 CASSYSGAGDTEAFF
14 TRBJ2-5 TRBV7-4 CASSLVARGETQYF
13 TRBJ2-3 TRBV30 CAWSWDTTDTQYF
15 TRBJ1-2 TRBV19 CASSLQKTPLEGYTF
14 TRBJ2-7 TRBV6-5 CASSQTGISGEQYF
11 TRBJ1-1 TRBV5-1 CASSAFQRAFF
14 TRBJ1-6 TRBV6-5 CASSYTADNSPLHF
10 TRBJ2-1 TRBV4-1 CAGRNPEQFF
18 TRBJ2-5 TRBV4-1 CASSLPREGSLGQETQYF
17 TRBJ2-3 TRBV29-1 CSVEDLYLAGEADTQYF